This note documents a single T cell receptor beta chain sequence. Its specificity is unknown. This sample is drawn from a study of shared clonotypes between healthy human individuals. Study-wide background: Researchers assigned three CD4 naive, three CD4 memory, two CD8 naive and one CD8 memory plate to each donor.

Authors' data handling: Filtering differed for immunoSEQ, which gave only junction sequences without quality scores. Sequencing was performed with immunoSEQ multiplex PCR; in TCRdb, only in-frame clones are kept and a portion is missing. That table supplies the V and J calls and clone size; D and trimming were determined from the DNA. The sample yields 980,000 or so clones, 60% to 85% seen once. The study, taken as a whole, reports: Against clonotypes common to all four donors, non-shared ones had lower generation probabilities. Among several donors, about 5% of naive CD4 clonotypes were found in common.

V lost 3 bases to trimming and J lost 5 bases, with 10 bases between them. The CDR3 length is 14 residues. CDR1 is MNHEY and CDR2 is SMNVEV in the germline V gene (reference sequence). The rearrangement uses TRBV27 and TRBJ2-2; no clear D gene. The source of this sequence is a man aged 18 to 35 in good health. The source material was memory CD4+ T cells sorted from blood. Subset given: CD45RA-negative fraction. The CDR3 spells CASSFTGLTGELFF. CDR3 nucleotides: TGTGCCAGCAGTTTTACGGGTTTGACCGGGGAGCTGTTTTTT.